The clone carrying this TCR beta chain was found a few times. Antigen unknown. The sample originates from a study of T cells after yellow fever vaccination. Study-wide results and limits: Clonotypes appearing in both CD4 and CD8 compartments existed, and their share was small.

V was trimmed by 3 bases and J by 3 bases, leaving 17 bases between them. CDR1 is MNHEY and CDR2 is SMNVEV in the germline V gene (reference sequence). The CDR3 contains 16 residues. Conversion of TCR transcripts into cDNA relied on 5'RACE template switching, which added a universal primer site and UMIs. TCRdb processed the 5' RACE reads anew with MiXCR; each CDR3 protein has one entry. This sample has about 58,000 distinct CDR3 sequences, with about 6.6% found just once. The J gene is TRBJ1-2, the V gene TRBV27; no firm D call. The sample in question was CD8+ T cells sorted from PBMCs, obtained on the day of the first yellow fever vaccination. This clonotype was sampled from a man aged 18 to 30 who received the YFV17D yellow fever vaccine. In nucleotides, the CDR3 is TGTGCCAGCAGTTTTAAGGCTAACGGGCAGTACTATGGCTACACCTTC. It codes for CASSFKANGQYYGYTF.